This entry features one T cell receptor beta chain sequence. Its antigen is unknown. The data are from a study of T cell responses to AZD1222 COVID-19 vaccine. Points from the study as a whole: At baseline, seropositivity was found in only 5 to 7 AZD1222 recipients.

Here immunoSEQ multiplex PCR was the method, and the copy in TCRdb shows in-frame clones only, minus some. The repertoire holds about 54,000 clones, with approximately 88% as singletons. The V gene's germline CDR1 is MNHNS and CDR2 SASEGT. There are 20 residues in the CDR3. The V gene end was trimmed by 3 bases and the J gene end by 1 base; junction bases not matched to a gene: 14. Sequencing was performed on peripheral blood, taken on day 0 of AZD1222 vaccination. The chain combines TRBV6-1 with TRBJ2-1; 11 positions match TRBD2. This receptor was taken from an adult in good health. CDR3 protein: CASSDPPPLAGGSSYNEQFF. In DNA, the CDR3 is TGTGCCAGCAGTGATCCCCCCCCTCTAGCGGGAGGTTCGTCCTACAATGAGCAGTTCTTC.